These 12 T cell receptor beta chains came from one sample sequenced in a study of T cells after yellow fever vaccination. Using its own MiXCR run on the 5' RACE reads, TCRdb lists one record per CDR3 protein. The table records approximately 74,000 distinct CDR3 sequences, roughly 6.9% of them present only once. The sequenced sample was CD8+ T cells sorted from PBMCs, obtained about 5 days after the first yellow fever vaccination. These receptors originate from a man between 18 and 29 years old who received the YFV17D yellow fever vaccine.

This chain links TRBV6-5 with TRBJ2-4; D remains ambiguous. The CDR3 is 15 residues long. V dropped 0 bases and J dropped 2 bases, with 8 bases sitting between them. The germline V gene has CDR1 MNHEY and CDR2 SVGAGI. The CDR3: CASSYSTYTKNIQYF. The CDR3 nucleotides read TGTGCCAGCAGTTACTCTACCTATACCAAAAACATTCAGTACTTC.

This clonotype was detected a few times. The chain uses TRBV3-1 and TRBJ2-6; perhaps TRBD1 as D (6 bases). V lost 11 bases, J lost 2 bases, and 28 bases lay in between. The CDR3 contains 19 residues. Germline V lookup: CDR1 LGHDT, CDR2 YNNKEL (reference sequence). The chain's CDR3 is CACCPLAWTDKTGANVLTF. The CDR3 DNA follows: TGTGCCTGCTGCCCTCTTGCTTGGACAGATAAAACTGGGGCCAACGTCCTGACTTTC.

This clonotype was observed a few times. V gene TRBV20-1 combines with J gene TRBJ2-1; 10 nucleotides line up with TRBD2. Germline V gives CDR1 DFQATT, CDR2 SNEGSKA (reference sequence). J was trimmed by 0 bases and V by 6 bases; bases with no gene match: 14. The CDR3 totals 18 residues. The chain's CDR3 is CSAPGSGGLMSSYNEQFF. In DNA, the CDR3 is TGCAGTGCCCCGGGTAGCGGGGGGCTCATGAGCTCCTACAATGAGCAGTTCTTC.

Regarding this clonotype: A read error may explain this, as a much larger clone is one base away. The CDR3 here is CACSWEPGQLNTEAFF. The CDR3 DNA reads TGCGCCTGCAGCTGGGAACCGGGACAGCTGAACACTGAAGCTTTCTTT. The V and J genes are TRBV5-1 and TRBJ1-1; 7 bases agree with TRBD1. From germline, CDR1 is SGHRS and CDR2 YFSETQ. The CDR3 covers 16 residues.

The sample holds many counts of this clonotype. The genes are TRBV5-8 and TRBJ2-7; 7 nucleotides align to TRBD1. The CDR3 sequence is 15 residues long. Germline V gene lookup returns CDR1 SGHTS and CDR2 YDEGEE. The trim removed 7 bases at V and 0 bases at J, leaving 10 bases unmatched. The CDR3 DNA reads as TGTGCCAGCGGCCTTGAGGACAGGCCCTCCTACGAGCAGTACTTC. This translates into CASGLEDRPSYEQYF.

The V and J genes are TRBV7-9 and TRBJ2-2; D is perhaps TRBD1 or TRBD2 (5 bases each). The germline V and J ends were trimmed by 5 bases and 5 bases, with 15 bases remaining between them. Germline values: CDR1 SEHNR, CDR2 FQNEAQ (reference sequence). The length of the CDR3 is 15 residues. The CDR3 DNA reads as TGTGCCAGCAGCCCGTACTCCGGGACGACCGGGGAGCTGTTTTTT. Amino acids: CASSPYSGTTGELFF.

The table lists this clonotype with a few counts. This sequence joins TRBV7-6 and TRBJ2-4; 8 positions match TRBD2. CDR1 and CDR2 from the germline V gene are SGHVS and FNYEAQ. Trimming cost V 5 bases and J 3 bases; bases outside gene matches: 3. This CDR3 is 14 amino acids long. The CDR3 protein is CASSLRGDKNIQYF. The CDR3 DNA follows: TGTGCCAGCAGCCTGCGGGGGGACAAAAACATTCAGTACTTC. The whole variable domain, filled in from reference TRBV7-6 and TRBJ2-4, reads GAGVSQSPRYKVTKRGQDVALRCDPISGHVSLYWYRQALGQGPEFLTYFNYEAQQDKSGLPNDRFSAERPEGSISTLTIQRTEQRDSAMYRCASSLRGDKNIQYFGAGTRLSVL.

This clonotype was seen a few times. V is TRBV20-1 and J is TRBJ2-1, with 9 bases that match TRBD1. CDR3 length equals 15 residues. With V trimmed by 3 bases and J by 7 bases, 10 bases remained unmatched. The V gene's germline CDR1 is DFQATT and CDR2 SNEGSKA (reference sequence). CDR3 nucleotides: TGCAGTGCTAGTTCGTACAGGGGGCGGTGGAATGAGCAGTTCTTC. This encodes CSASSYRGRWNEQFF.

There are many counts of this clonotype. This sequence joins TRBV4-1 and TRBJ2-3, with D possibly matching TRBD1 (7 bases). CDR1 and CDR2 from the germline V gene are MGHRA and YSYEKL. The CDR3 consists of 16 residues. With 0 bases removed from V and 3 bases from J, the gap between germline ends came to 13 bases. The CDR3 nucleotides read TGCGCCAGCAGCCAAGAGGGCAGGGGGAGGACAGATACGCAGTATTTT. Amino acids: CASSQEGRGRTDTQYF.

This clonotype was detected ten times or more. V is TRBV29-1 and J is TRBJ1-6; unclear D gene. Germline assignment: CDR1 SQVTM and CDR2 ANQGSEA. The CDR3 extends over 9 amino acids. V dropped 4 bases and J dropped 9 bases, with 1 base sitting between them. The CDR3 is CSVGSPLHF. CDR3 DNA sequence: TGCAGCGTTGGTTCACCCCTCCACTTT.

V usage is TRBV19 and J usage is TRBJ2-7; 8 positions match TRBD1. Losses at the gene ends were 5 bases for V and 0 bases for J; bases not matched to a gene: 6. The V gene's germline CDR1 is LNHDA and CDR2 SQIVND (reference sequence). CDR3 length: 15 amino acids. CDR3 bases: TGTGCCAGTAGTGACCGGGACAGGAGCTCCTACGAGCAGTACTTC. Protein product: CASSDRDRSSYEQYF.

This clonotype was observed many times. This chain joins TRBV9 and TRBJ2-2; 7 nucleotides align to TRBD1. Trimming removed 4 bases from V and 0 bases from J; junction bases left unmatched: 3. This CDR3 comprises 15 residues. CDR1 is SGDLS, CDR2 YYNGEE, per germline. The CDR3 spells CASSTGTANTGELFF. CDR3 nucleotide sequence: TGTGCCAGCAGCACCGGGACAGCGAACACCGGGGAGCTGTTTTTT. Variable domain in full (rest from reference TRBV9 and TRBJ2-2): DSGVTQTPKHLITATGQRVTLRCSPRSGDLSVYWYQQSLDQGLQFLIQYYNGEERAKGNILERFSAQQFPDLHSELNLSSLELGDSALYFCASSTGTANTGELFFGEGSRLTVL.